The source of this T cell receptor (beta chain) is a study of blood T cells in healthy people across ages. Study outcomes and limitations: Donors of long life had a larger count of naive CD4+ cells and greater diversity than aged donors. While age rose, TCR beta diversity per million T cells dropped in a roughly linear way. It was held that diversity estimates obtained from one million T cells represented underestimates.

In this sample, this clonotype turned up a few times. Its antigen is undetermined. A second PCR of 7 to 11 cycles used a sample-barcoded 5' primer and a J-beta primer mix. MiXCR was run by TCRdb on the 5' RACE reads, yielding one entry per CDR3 protein. The sample lists 850,000 to 1,100,000 distinct CDR3 sequences, 30% to 40% occurring once. CDR3 length: 16 amino acids. Per germline, CDR1 LGHDT and CDR2 YNNKEL (reference sequence). The trim removed 0 bases at V and 5 bases at J, leaving 7 bases unmatched. Material for sequencing was blood. V and J are TRBV3-1 and TRBJ2-3; 8 nucleotides agree with TRBD2. The receptor was isolated from a man aged 18 to 35 in good health. The CDR3, as DNA: TGTGCCAGCAGCCAAGATCGCGGGGGGCTGGGAGATACGCAGTATTTT. Its protein is CASSQDRGGLGDTQYF.